This TCR beta chain derives from a study of blood T cell repertoires in COVID-19. Germline V gene lookup returns CDR1 MNHEY and CDR2 SVGAGI. The CDR3 contains 16 residues. V gave up 3 bases and J gave up 2 bases; unmatched junction bases: 10. Either two negative PCRs, clearance, or symptom resolution qualified Cohort 3 donors as recovered. Method: immunoSEQ multiplex PCR; TCRdb's copy keeps in-frame clones and lacks some. This sample has about 130,000 clones, with about 80% found just once. The sequenced sample was PBMCs or T cells enriched from blood (not recorded which). The gene calls are TRBV6-5 and TRBJ2-7, with 7 bases identical to TRBD1. This sequence originates from a man in his fifties who had recovered from COVID-19. CDR3 region: CASSYFPGQTPYEQYF. In DNA, the CDR3 is TGTGCCAGCAGTTATTTCCCGGGACAGACACCCTACGAGCAGTACTTC.